The TCR beta chain under discussion was sequenced for a study of STAT5B mutations in CD4+ large granular lymphocyte leukemia. The method was immunoSEQ multiplex PCR; TCRdb's version includes in-frame clones alone and lacks a portion of them. Of 30,000 to 35,000 clones listed, just under 85% were seen once; the top ten hold about 4%. Unmatched junction bases numbered 7, after V lost 4 bases and J lost 4 bases. Germline V gene data show CDR1 as KGHSH and CDR2 as LQKENI. The CDR3 sequence is 15 residues long. The sample was CD4+ T cells from blood buffy coats. This chain connects TRBV18 to TRBJ1-5; the match to TRBD1 covers 7 bases. The TCR originated in a human donor in good health. The DNA for the CDR3 is TGTGCCAGCTCACAACGGACAGGCCGAAATCAGCCCCAGCATTTT. It codes for CASSQRTGRNQPQHF.